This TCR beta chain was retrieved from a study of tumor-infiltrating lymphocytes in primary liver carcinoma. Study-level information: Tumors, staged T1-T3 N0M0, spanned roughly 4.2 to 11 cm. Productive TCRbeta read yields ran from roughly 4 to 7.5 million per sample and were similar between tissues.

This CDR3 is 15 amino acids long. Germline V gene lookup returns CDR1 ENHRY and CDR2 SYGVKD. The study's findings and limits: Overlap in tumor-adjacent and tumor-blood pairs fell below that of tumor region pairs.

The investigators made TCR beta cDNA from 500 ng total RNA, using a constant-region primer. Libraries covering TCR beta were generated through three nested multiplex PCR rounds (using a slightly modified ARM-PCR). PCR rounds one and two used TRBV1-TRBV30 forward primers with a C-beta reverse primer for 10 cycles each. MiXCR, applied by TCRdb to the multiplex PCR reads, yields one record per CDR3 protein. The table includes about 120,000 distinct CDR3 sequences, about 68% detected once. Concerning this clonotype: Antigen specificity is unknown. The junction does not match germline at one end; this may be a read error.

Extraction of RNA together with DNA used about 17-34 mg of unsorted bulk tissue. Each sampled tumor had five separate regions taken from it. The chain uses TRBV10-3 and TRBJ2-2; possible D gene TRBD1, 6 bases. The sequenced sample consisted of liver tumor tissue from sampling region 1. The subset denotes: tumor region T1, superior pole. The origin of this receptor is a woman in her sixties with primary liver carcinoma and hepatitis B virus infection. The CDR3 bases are TGTGCCTTCAGGGGAGCGGAAACGAACACCGGGGAGCTGTGTTTT. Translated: CAFRGAETNTGELCF.